This record looks at one TCR beta chain sequence and its context. Its antigen is undetermined. Looked up from germline, CDR1 is MNHEY and CDR2 is SVGEGT. V lost 3 bases to trimming and J lost 1 base, with 3 bases between them. This CDR3 comprises 13 residues. Using its own MiXCR run on the reads, TCRdb lists one record per CDR3 protein. Of approximately 250,000 distinct CDR3 sequences listed, roughly 23% are singletons. These data belong to a study of T cell repertoires in cytomegalovirus infection. Turning to the study itself: Indicated by public TCR beta signatures were CMV infection and matching HLA type. Findings and limits, study-wide: Dominating the ex vivo response were TCR beta clonotypes that were CMV-specific and HLA-C-restricted. Adding up the frequency of public TCR beta families identified people who carried CMV plus the relevant HLA.

The chain carries TRBV6-2 or TRBV6-3 and TRBJ2-2; D is undetermined. The sample comprised CD8+ T cells from PBMCs. This TCR derives from a human donor in good health (CMV status not recorded). Some clones in this sample may be carry-over from other donors' samples. CDR3 sequence (DNA): TGTGCCAGCAGTTATCAGAACACCGGGGAGCTGTTTTTT. Protein sequence: CASSYQNTGELFF.